A single sample is the source of the 17 T cell receptor beta chains below, sequenced in a study of cytomegalovirus exposure and HLA in healthy donors. TCRdb keeps only in-frame clones here, not all; method: immunoSEQ multiplex PCR. The sample lists 300,000 to 400,000 clones, approximately 86% seen once, with around 0.88% in the top ten. What was sequenced was PBMCs. The receptors were sampled from a man aged 25-45 years in good health and CMV-seronegative.

The rearrangement links TRBV25-1 to TRBJ2-2; no reliable D call. Trimming shortened V by 2 bases and J by 3 bases, and 7 bases separated the two germline ends. The CDR3 runs to 14 residues. CDR1 and CDR2 from the germline V gene are MGHDK and SYGVNS. This CDR3 is CASSERRHTGELFF. The DNA for the CDR3 is TGTGCCAGCAGTGAACGGAGACACACCGGGGAGCTGTTTTTT.

The rearrangement uses TRBV29-1 and TRBJ2-1; no definite D call. Trimming cost V 3 bases and J 2 bases, with 8 bases left between them. The CDR3 has 13 residues. Germline CDR1 SQVTM, CDR2 ANQGSEA. CDR3 loop: CSVDLFPYNEQFF. The CDR3 coding sequence is TGCAGCGTTGATCTCTTCCCCTACAATGAGCAGTTCTTC.

The rearrangement links TRBV25-1 to TRBJ2-1; 12 bases line up with TRBD2. CDR3 length equals 17 residues. Germline values: CDR1 MGHDK, CDR2 SYGVNS. Trimming cost V 7 bases and J 0 bases; bases outside gene matches: 7. The CDR3 loop reads CASTRTSGVSSYNEQFF. The DNA of the CDR3 is TGTGCCAGCACCCGGACTAGCGGGGTTAGCTCCTACAATGAGCAGTTCTTC.

V and J are TRBV30 and TRBJ2-5, with 7 bases lining up with TRBD2. In germline, CDR1 is GTSNPN, CDR2 SVGIG (reference sequence). V lost 3 bases, J lost 5 bases, and 12 bases stayed unmatched. The CDR3 is made up of 15 amino acids. Here the CDR3 reads CAWRWLAALGETQYF. The CDR3 DNA reads as TGTGCCTGGAGATGGCTAGCGGCCCTCGGGGAGACCCAGTACTTC.

The CDR3 nucleotides are TGTGCCAGCAGTTCCAGCGTCCCCTCTGGAAACACCATATATTTT. Its protein product is CASSSSVPSGNTIYF. The V call is TRBV6-6, the J call TRBJ1-3; D gene unclear. V lost 4 bases and J 0 bases, leaving 10 bases between the germline ends. The germline CDR1 and CDR2 sequences are MNHNY and SVGAGI (reference sequence). The CDR3 has 15 residues.

The rearrangement uses TRBV9 and TRBJ1-4; D is ambiguous. Trimming took 4 bases from V and 7 from J, leaving 20 bases between them. The germline V gene has CDR1 SGDLS and CDR2 YYNGEE. This CDR3 spans 16 amino acids. CDR3 nucleotide sequence: TGTGCCAGCAGCTCCCTGGGTTGGGGAGCTGGTGAAAAACTGTTTTTT. Its translation: CASSSLGWGAGEKLFF.

The chain carries TRBV18 and TRBJ1-2, with unresolved D. The V end was cut by 2 bases, the J end by 2 bases, with 12 bases between. In germline, CDR1 is KGHSH, CDR2 LQKENI. The CDR3 consists of 15 residues. CDR3 sequence (DNA): TGTGCCAGCTCACCAGACGTCGGGTCAAACTATGGCTACACCTTC. Its translation is CASSPDVGSNYGYTF. Full variable domain (rest looked up from reference TRBV18 and TRBJ1-2): NAGVMQNPRHLVRRRGQEARLRCSPMKGHSHVYWYRQLPEEGLKFMVYLQKENIIDESGMPKERFSAEFPKEGPSILRIQQVVRGDSAAYFCASSPDVGSNYGYTFGSGTRLTVV.

V and J are TRBV6-6 and TRBJ2-5; D ambiguous. CDR1 is MNHNY, CDR2 SVGAGI, per germline (reference sequence). V was trimmed by 4 bases and J by 5 bases, leaving 8 bases between them. This CDR3 comprises 12 residues. CDR3 sequence reads: CASSLFRETQYF. The CDR3 DNA follows: TGTGCCAGCAGTTTGTTCCGGGAGACCCAGTACTTC.

The chain carries TRBV27 and TRBJ2-3; a possible D gene is TRBD2 (6 bases). Germline lookup yields CDR1 MNHEY and CDR2 SMNVEV (reference sequence). V lost 6 bases and J lost 6, with 13 bases in between. This CDR3 region has 13 residues. The CDR3 region is CASSRDLRDTQYF. As DNA, the CDR3 is TGTGCCAGCAGCAGGGACTTAAGGGATACGCAGTATTTT.

This clone was found many times. V is TRBV6-5 and J is TRBJ2-1; unclear D gene. V gave up 0 bases and J gave up 0 bases, with 9 bases separating them. Germline loops: CDR1 MNHEY, CDR2 SVGAGI. This CDR3 region has 16 residues. This CDR3 is CASSYSMLSSYNEQFF. The CDR3 region has the DNA TGTGCCAGCAGTTACTCGATGCTTAGCTCCTACAATGAGCAGTTCTTC.

This CDR3 reads CASSFLDQPQHF. Here the CDR3 DNA reads TGTGCCAGCAGTTTTTTAGATCAGCCCCAGCATTTT. The rearrangement uses TRBV27 and TRBJ1-5; D ambiguous. This CDR3 has 12 amino acids. V shed 3 bases and J shed 5 bases, with 5 bases lying between them. Germline CDR1 is MNHEY and CDR2 is SMNVEV (reference sequence).

V is TRBV6-5 and J is TRBJ2-3, with TRBD1 matching over 8 bases. This CDR3 is built from 15 residues. Germline V CDR1 and CDR2: MNHEY, SVGAGI. Trimming took 5 bases from V and 2 from J; bases not matched to a gene: 6. In DNA form, the CDR3 reads TGTGCCAGCAGTCGGACAGGGCGGCACACAGATACGCAGTATTTT. As protein: CASSRTGRHTDTQYF.

This rearrangement joins TRBV5-1 to TRBJ2-5, with 7 nucleotides matching TRBD1. The ends lost 5 bases at V and 0 bases at J; junction bases unmatched: 7. The CDR3 runs 15 residues. From germline, CDR1 is SGHRS and CDR2 YFSETQ. The CDR3 DNA follows: TGCGCCAGCAGATCAGGGGGTCTGTACCAAGAGACCCAGTACTTC. Its protein product is CASRSGGLYQETQYF.

The V call is TRBV6-1, the J call TRBJ2-3, with 12 positions matching TRBD2. This CDR3 is built from 17 residues. Germline V lookup: CDR1 MNHNS, CDR2 SASEGT. The J segment lost 0 bases and the V segment lost 3 bases, leaving 4 bases of the junction unmatched. CDR3 amino acids: CASSEGLAGSSTDTQYF. For the CDR3, the DNA is TGTGCCAGCAGTGAGGGACTAGCGGGTTCTAGCACAGATACGCAGTATTTT.

V gene TRBV11-2 combines with J gene TRBJ2-2; the D is unclear. The CDR3 is 14 amino acids. Trimming left V 1 base short and J 4 bases short, with 7 bases between. Germline lookup yields CDR1 SGHAT and CDR2 FQNNGV. Here the CDR3 reads CASSLAPTTGELFF. The CDR3 nucleotides are TGTGCCAGCAGCTTAGCTCCTACCACCGGGGAGCTGTTTTTT.

This sequence joins TRBV29-1 and TRBJ1-2; 9 bases agree with TRBD1. The CDR3 totals 13 residues. V shed 5 bases and J 10 bases; nucleotides not matched to a gene: 11. Germline assignment: CDR1 SQVTM and CDR2 ANQGSEA. The CDR3 loop reads CSVLPGQGRSYTF. In nucleotides, the CDR3 is TGCAGCGTTTTACCGGGACAGGGACGTTCCTACACCTTC.

This rearrangement joins TRBV5-1 to TRBJ2-7, with 10 bases lining up with TRBD1. V lost 4 bases, J lost 5 bases, and 12 bases stayed unmatched. The CDR3 covers 16 residues. Germline V CDR1 and CDR2: SGHRS, YFSETQ. In nucleotides, the CDR3 is TGCGCCAGCAGCGTGATGCCGGGACAGGGGATCGACGAGCAGTACTTC. It translates to CASSVMPGQGIDEQYF.